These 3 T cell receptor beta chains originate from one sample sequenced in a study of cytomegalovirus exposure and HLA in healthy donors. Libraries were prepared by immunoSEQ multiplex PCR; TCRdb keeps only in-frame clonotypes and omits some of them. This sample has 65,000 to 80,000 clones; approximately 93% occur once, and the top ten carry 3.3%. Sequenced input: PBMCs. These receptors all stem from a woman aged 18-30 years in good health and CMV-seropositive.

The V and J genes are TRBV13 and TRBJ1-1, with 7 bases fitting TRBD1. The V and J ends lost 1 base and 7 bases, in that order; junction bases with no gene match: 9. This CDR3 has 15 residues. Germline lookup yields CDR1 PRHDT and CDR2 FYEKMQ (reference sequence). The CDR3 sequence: CASSLVKQGPYEAFF. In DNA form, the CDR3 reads TGTGCCAGCAGCTTAGTAAAACAGGGGCCCTATGAAGCTTTCTTT.

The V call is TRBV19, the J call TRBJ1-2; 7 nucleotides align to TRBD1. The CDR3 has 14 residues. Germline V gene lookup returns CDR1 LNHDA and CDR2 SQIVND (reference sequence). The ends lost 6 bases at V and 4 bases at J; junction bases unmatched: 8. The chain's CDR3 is CASSIQGHLYGYTF. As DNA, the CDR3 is TGTGCCAGTAGCATACAGGGGCACCTCTATGGCTACACCTTC. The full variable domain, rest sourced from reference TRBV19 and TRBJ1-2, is DGGITQSPKYLFRKEGQNVTLSCEQNLNHDAMYWYRQDPGQGLRLIYYSQIVNDFQKGDIAEGYSVSREKKESFPLTVTSAQKNPTAFYLCASSIQGHLYGYTFGSGTRLTVV.

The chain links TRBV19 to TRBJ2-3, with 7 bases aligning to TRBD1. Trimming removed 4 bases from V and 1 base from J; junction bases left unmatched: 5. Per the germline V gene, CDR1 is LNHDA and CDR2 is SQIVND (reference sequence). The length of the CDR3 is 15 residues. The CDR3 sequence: CASSTGTAGTDTQYF. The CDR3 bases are TGTGCCAGTAGTACCGGGACAGCCGGCACAGATACGCAGTATTTT.